Listed below are T cell receptor beta chains from one sample, sequenced in a study of shared clonotypes between healthy human individuals. Sequencing used immunoSEQ multiplex PCR; TCRdb keeps in-frame clones, though not all of them. The sample shows about 2,200,000 clones, under 95% of them seen only once. The source material was naive CD8+ T cells from PBMCs. These receptors originate from a man in his late teens or twenties in good health. Some clones in this sample may be carry-over from other donors' samples. Each CDR3 is given with its conserved first and last residue. The D gene is left open where the match is weak. Rows may omit the clone size; those that give it use once, few, many or a size class.

j_gene: TRBJ2-3
abundance: NA
v_gene: TRBV4-3
d_gene: NA
CDR3aa: CASSRRQTDTQYF
CDR3nt: TGCGCCAGCAGCCGAAGACAGACAGATACGCAGTATTTT

j_gene: TRBJ2-3
abundance: NA
v_gene: TRBV11-2
d_gene: NA
CDR3aa: CASSLTDTQYF
CDR3nt: TGTGCCAGCAGCTTGACAGATACGCAGTATTTT

j_gene: TRBJ1-1
abundance: NA
v_gene: TRBV7-9
d_gene: TRBD1
CDR3aa: CASSSRDRGTEAFF
CDR3nt: TGTGCCAGCAGCTCCCGGGACAGGGGGACTGAAGCTTTCTTT

j_gene: TRBJ2-7
abundance: NA
v_gene: TRBV11-2
d_gene: TRBD2
CDR3aa: CASSLLPSGGTYEQYF
CDR3nt: TGTGCCAGCAGCTTACTCCCTAGCGGGGGAACCTACGAGCAGTACTTC

j_gene: TRBJ2-7
abundance: NA
v_gene: TRBV7-9
d_gene: NA
CDR3aa: CASSLQAYEQYF
CDR3nt: TGTGCCAGCAGCTTACAAGCCTACGAGCAGTACTTC

j_gene: TRBJ1-3
abundance: NA
v_gene: TRBV4-1
d_gene: NA
CDR3aa: CASSQDELSSGNTIYF
CDR3nt: TGCGCCAGCAGCCAAGACGAGTTGAGCTCTGGAAACACCATATATTTT

j_gene: TRBJ2-1
abundance: NA
v_gene: TRBV10-2
d_gene: NA
CDR3aa: CASSEIGLPHEQFF
CDR3nt: TGCGCCAGCAGTGAGATAGGGCTGCCCCATGAGCAGTTCTTC

j_gene: TRBJ2-1
abundance: NA
v_gene: TRBV6-5
d_gene: TRBD2
CDR3aa: CASSYIREGNYNEQFF
CDR3nt: TGTGCCAGCAGTTACATAAGGGAGGGGAACTACAATGAGCAGTTCTTC

j_gene: TRBJ2-1
abundance: NA
v_gene: TRBV4-1
d_gene: TRBD1
CDR3aa: CASSQPTRTGQQFF
CDR3nt: TGCGCCAGCAGCCAACCCACCCGGACAGGGCAGCAGTTCTTC

j_gene: TRBJ1-5
abundance: few
v_gene: TRBV7-6
d_gene: NA
CDR3aa: CASSSLSGINQPQHF
CDR3nt: TGTGCCAGCAGCTCCTTGTCAGGGATCAATCAGCCCCAGCATTTT

j_gene: TRBJ1-5
abundance: NA
v_gene: TRBV28
d_gene: NA
CDR3aa: CASSLYGEGESNQPQHF
CDR3nt: TGTGCCAGCAGTTTATATGGGGAAGGGGAAAGCAATCAGCCCCAGCATTTT

j_gene: TRBJ1-2
abundance: NA
v_gene: TRBV27
d_gene: NA
CDR3aa: CASSLSGAFYGYTF
CDR3nt: TGTGCCAGCAGTTTAAGCGGGGCGTTCTATGGCTACACCTTC

j_gene: TRBJ1-1
abundance: NA
v_gene: TRBV9
d_gene: TRBD1
CDR3aa: CASSGRDSYTEAFF
CDR3nt: TGTGCCAGCAGCGGCCGGGACAGCTACACTGAAGCTTTCTTT

j_gene: TRBJ1-2
abundance: NA
v_gene: TRBV9
d_gene: TRBD1
CDR3aa: CASSGTGGHYGYTF
CDR3nt: TGTGCCAGCAGCGGGACAGGGGGCCACTATGGCTACACCTTC

j_gene: TRBJ1-1
abundance: few
v_gene: TRBV7-9
d_gene: NA
CDR3aa: CASSLSVNTEAFF
CDR3nt: TGTGCCAGCAGCTTGTCTGTGAACACTGAAGCTTTCTTT

j_gene: TRBJ2-3
abundance: NA
v_gene: TRBV27
d_gene: TRBD2
CDR3aa: CASSLVAGITDTQYF
CDR3nt: TGTGCCAGCAGTTTGGTAGCGGGGATCACAGATACGCAGTATTTT

j_gene: TRBJ2-5
abundance: once
v_gene: TRBV9
d_gene: TRBD1
CDR3aa: CASSARQGQETQYF
CDR3nt: TGTGCCAGCAGCGCCAGACAGGGACAAGAGACCCAGTACTTC

j_gene: TRBJ1-1
abundance: NA
v_gene: TRBV11-2
d_gene: NA
CDR3aa: CASSTYSLGRIIEAFF
CDR3nt: TGTGCCAGCAGCACTTATAGCCTGGGACGGATCATTGAAGCTTTCTTT

j_gene: TRBJ2-7
abundance: NA
v_gene: TRBV7-2
d_gene: TRBD2
CDR3aa: CASSQSGRAANEQYF
CDR3nt: TGTGCCAGCAGCCAGAGCGGGAGGGCAGCCAACGAGCAGTACTTC

j_gene: TRBJ2-7
abundance: NA
v_gene: TRBV9
d_gene: NA
CDR3aa: CASSVGGSFSYEQYF
CDR3nt: TGTGCCAGCAGCGTAGGGGGGTCCTTCTCCTACGAGCAGTACTTC

j_gene: TRBJ1-4
abundance: NA
v_gene: TRBV2
d_gene: TRBD1
CDR3aa: CASSVLVDRDDRGKLFF
CDR3nt: TGTGCCAGCAGTGTACTAGTAGACAGGGATGACCGAGGGAAACTGTTTTTT

j_gene: TRBJ2-7
abundance: NA
v_gene: TRBV30
d_gene: NA
CDR3aa: CACQREGTEQYF
CDR3nt: TGTGCCTGCCAGAGGGAAGGGACCGAGCAGTACTTC

j_gene: TRBJ2-3
abundance: once
v_gene: TRBV7-6
d_gene: NA
CDR3aa: CASSLTTGTDTQYF
CDR3nt: TGTGCCAGCAGCCTTACGACGGGCACAGATACGCAGTATTTT

j_gene: TRBJ2-7
abundance: NA
v_gene: TRBV9
d_gene: NA
CDR3aa: CASSDSSYEQYF
CDR3nt: TGTGCCAGCAGTGATAGCTCCTACGAGCAGTACTTC

j_gene: TRBJ2-7
abundance: NA
v_gene: TRBV28
d_gene: NA
CDR3aa: CASSLSNPLKQYF
CDR3nt: TGTGCCAGCAGCCTATCAAACCCCCTCAAGCAGTACTTC

j_gene: TRBJ2-5
abundance: NA
v_gene: TRBV5-6
d_gene: NA
CDR3aa: CASSPRYGTQETQYF
CDR3nt: TGTGCCAGCAGCCCCCGCTACGGGACCCAAGAGACCCAGTACTTC

j_gene: TRBJ2-5
abundance: once
v_gene: TRBV9
d_gene: NA
CDR3aa: CASRRVQGLETQYF
CDR3nt: TGTGCCAGCAGACGCGTACAGGGTCTCGAGACCCAGTACTTC

j_gene: TRBJ2-2
abundance: NA
v_gene: TRBV21-1
d_gene: NA
CDR3aa: CAHLERRTDDTGELFF
CDR3nt: TGTGCCCATCTCGAAAGGCGGACAGATGACACCGGGGAGCTGTTTTTT

j_gene: TRBJ2-7
abundance: NA
v_gene: TRBV7-8
d_gene: TRBD1
CDR3aa: CASSPLWTGGDEQYF
CDR3nt: TGTGCCAGCAGCCCTCTCTGGACAGGGGGTGATGAGCAGTACTTC

j_gene: TRBJ2-5
abundance: NA
v_gene: TRBV19
d_gene: NA
CDR3aa: CASSNWGEEGFRETQYF
CDR3nt: TGTGCCAGTAGTAATTGGGGGGAGGAAGGTTTTAGAGAGACCCAGTACTTC